This T cell receptor beta chain was obtained from a study of cytomegalovirus exposure and HLA in healthy donors. Regarding the study as a whole: Whilst most TCR sequences proved rare, a subset of public TCRs occurred across many donors. Across donors, presence/absence analyses took sequencing depth to be roughly uniform.

Germline V CDR1 and CDR2: SGDLS, YYNGEE. The CDR3 is made up of 14 amino acids. V was shortened by 0 bases and J by 1 base, with 6 bases between the two germline ends. Both 60 Vbeta primers and 13 Jbeta primers went into the PCR. As originally analysed: Around 10 million shared chains were among around 80 million unique TCR beta chains counted in a later analysis. The protocol was immunoSEQ multiplex PCR, while the TCRdb copy is restricted to in-frame clones and leaves out a portion. V and J calls and clone size are those listed in that table; D and trimming were worked out from the DNA. The sample lists some 140,000 clones, over 60% occurring once. With regard to this clone: Its antigen remains unknown.

The chain combines TRBV9 with TRBJ2-3, with unresolved D. Source material: PBMCs. This TCR was sampled from a man aged 40-55 years in good health and CMV-seronegative. The CDR3 sequence: CASSVAVGTDTQYF. CDR3 coding DNA: TGTGCCAGCAGCGTAGCCGTTGGCACAGATACGCAGTATTTT.